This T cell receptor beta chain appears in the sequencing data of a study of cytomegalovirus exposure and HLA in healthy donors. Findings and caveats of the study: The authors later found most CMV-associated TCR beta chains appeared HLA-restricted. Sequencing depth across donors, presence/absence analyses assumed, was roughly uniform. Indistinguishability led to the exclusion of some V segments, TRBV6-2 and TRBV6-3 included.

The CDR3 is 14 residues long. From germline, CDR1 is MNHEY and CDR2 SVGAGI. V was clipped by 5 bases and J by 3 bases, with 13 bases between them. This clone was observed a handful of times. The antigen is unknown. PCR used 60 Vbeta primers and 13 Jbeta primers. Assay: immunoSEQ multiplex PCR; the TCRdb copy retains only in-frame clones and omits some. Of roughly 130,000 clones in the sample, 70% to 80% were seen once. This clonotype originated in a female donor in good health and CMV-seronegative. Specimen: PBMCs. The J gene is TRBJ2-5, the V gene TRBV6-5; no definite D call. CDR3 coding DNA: TGTGCCAGCAGTCCCCCCCTCCCGGAAGAGACCCAGTACTTC. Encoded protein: CASSPPLPEETQYF.